This TCR beta chain is drawn from a study of cytomegalovirus exposure and HLA in healthy donors. PCR involved 60 Vbeta and 13 Jbeta primers. Sequencing was performed with immunoSEQ multiplex PCR; in TCRdb, only in-frame clones are kept and a portion is missing. The ten most abundant clones cover roughly 0.98% of a sample with more than 200,000 clones. V lost 1 base to trimming and J lost 4 bases; unmatched junction nucleotides: 9. Germline V gene data show CDR1 as GTSNPN and CDR2 as SVGIG (reference sequence). The CDR3 is made up of 18 amino acids. The source is a woman in her 30s in good health and CMV-seropositive. The rearrangement uses TRBV30 and TRBJ2-5; 16 bases align to TRBD2. Sample: PBMCs. CDR3 amino acids: CAWSEGLAGGPSLETQYF. The DNA for the CDR3 is TGTGCCTGGAGTGAGGGACTAGCGGGAGGGCCTTCTTTAGAGACCCAGTACTTC.